Listed here is a single TCR beta chain. This sample is part of a study of identifying expanded T cells in peripheral blood. Healthy donors had no documented immune events, such as infections, while sampled. The CDR3 has 17 residues. V shed 1 base and J shed 5 bases, with 21 bases lying between them. The germline CDR1 and CDR2 sequences are SGHVS and FQNEAQ. Profiling relied on immunoSEQ multiplex PCR, and the TCRdb table lists in-frame clones only, not all of them. The sample has tens of thousands of clones, over 75% seen once. This rearrangement joins TRBV7-8 to TRBJ2-7; D is perhaps TRBD2 (6 bases). This clonotype was sampled from a person between 18 and 75 years old in good health. Sequencing was carried out using blood. The CDR3: CASSLVSTGTRLDEQYF. The CDR3 bases are TGTGCCAGCAGCTTAGTGTCTACCGGGACTCGGTTGGACGAGCAGTACTTC.